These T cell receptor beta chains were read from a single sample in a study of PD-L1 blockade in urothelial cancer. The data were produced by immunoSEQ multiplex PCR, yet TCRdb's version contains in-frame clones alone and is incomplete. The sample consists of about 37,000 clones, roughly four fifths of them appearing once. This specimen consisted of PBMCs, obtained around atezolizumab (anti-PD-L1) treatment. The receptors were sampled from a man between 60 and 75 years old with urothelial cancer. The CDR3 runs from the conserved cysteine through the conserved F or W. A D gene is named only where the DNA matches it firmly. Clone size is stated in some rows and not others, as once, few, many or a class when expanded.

CASSPLLAGGRAGELFF | TGCGCCAGCAGCCCGCTTCTAGCGGGGGGGCGGGCCGGGGAGCTGTTTTTT | TRBV5-1 | . | TRBJ2-2 | TRBD2
CASSQIYDRGRDEQFF | TGTGCCAGTAGCCAAATATACGATCGGGGTAGGGATGAGCAGTTCTTC | TRBV19 | . | TRBJ2-1 | .
CASSEPGQLNEKLFF | TGTGCCAGTAGCGAACCGGGACAGTTAAATGAAAAACTGTTTTTT | TRBV19 | . | TRBJ1-4 | TRBD1
CASSFRGPDYGYTF | TGTGCCAGCAGTTTCAGGGGGCCCGACTATGGCTACACCTTC | TRBV28 | . | TRBJ1-2 | TRBD1
CASSPSGAQSYEQYF | TGTGCCAGCAGTCCATCAGGGGCGCAATCCTACGAGCAGTACTTC | TRBV6-6 | . | TRBJ2-7 | .
CASRLSGGEGWETQYF | TGTGCCAGCAGGTTAAGCGGGGGGGAAGGTTGGGAGACCCAGTACTTC | TRBV2 | . | TRBJ2-5 | TRBD2
CASRETGEGGYGYTF | TGTGCCAGCAGGGAAACGGGGGAGGGAGGGTATGGCTACACCTTC | TRBV28 | . | TRBJ1-2 | .
CASSLGGGYEQYF | TGTGCCAGCAGCTTAGGCGGGGGGTACGAGCAGTACTTC | TRBV7-7 | . | TRBJ2-7 | TRBD2
CASSSGTGTQYF | TGTGCCAGTAGTTCCGGGACAGGGACGCAGTACTTC | TRBV19 | . | TRBJ2-7 | TRBD1
CASSESIGVWPQHF | TGTGCCAGCAGTGAATCCATCGGTGTTTGGCCCCAGCATTTT | TRBV6-1 | . | TRBJ1-5 | .
CASTEGGAHSPLHF | TGTGCCAGCACCGAAGGGGGGGCGCATTCACCCCTCCACTTT | TRBV4-2 | few | TRBJ1-6 | .
CASSQSGNTEAFF | TGCGCCAGCAGCCAATCGGGGAACACTGAAGCTTTCTTT | TRBV4-1 | . | TRBJ1-1 | .
CASEMGQGASNQPQHF | TGCGCCAGCGAAATGGGACAGGGGGCTAGCAATCAGCCCCAGCATTTT | TRBV10-1 | . | TRBJ1-5 | TRBD1
CAWRGQGVAGELFF | TGTGCCTGGAGAGGACAGGGGGTGGCCGGGGAGCTGTTTTTT | TRBV30 | . | TRBJ2-2 | TRBD1
CASSENPGGQETQYF | TGCGCCAGCAGCGAGAATCCAGGGGGCCAAGAGACCCAGTACTTC | TRBV5-1 | . | TRBJ2-5 | TRBD1
CASSLVGQLRTDTQYF | TGCGCCAGCAGCTTGGTCGGACAGCTACGCACAGATACGCAGTATTTT | TRBV5-1 | . | TRBJ2-3 | .
CASSGSGEYYNEQFF | TGTGCCAGCAGCGGAAGCGGGGAGTACTACAATGAGCAGTTCTTC | TRBV9 | . | TRBJ2-1 | TRBD2
CASSLSGGRNNEQFF | TGTGCCAGCAGCTTGAGCGGGGGGCGCAACAATGAGCAGTTCTTC | TRBV7-6 | . | TRBJ2-1 | TRBD2
CASSPLAGTGELFF | TGTGCCAGCAGCCCTCTGGCCGGGACCGGGGAGCTGTTTTTT | TRBV7-9 | . | TRBJ2-2 | .
CASSSRSETGTREQYF | TGTGCCAGCAGCTCTCGGTCCGAGACAGGGACTCGCGAGCAGTACTTC | TRBV13 | . | TRBJ2-7 | .
CASSQLPGQGINEQYF | TGCGCCAGCAGCCAATTACCGGGACAGGGGATCAACGAGCAGTACTTC | TRBV4-1 | once | TRBJ2-7 | TRBD1
CAWSVGGVQDEQYF | TGTGCCTGGAGTGTAGGCGGGGTTCAGGATGAGCAGTACTTC | TRBV30 | . | TRBJ2-7 | .
CASSLSLAGEDTQYF | TGCGCCAGCAGCTTGTCACTAGCGGGGGAGGATACGCAGTATTTT | TRBV5-1 | . | TRBJ2-3 | TRBD2
CAWSVEGDYYEQYF | TGTGCCTGGAGTGTTGAGGGAGACTACTACGAGCAGTACTTC | TRBV30 | . | TRBJ2-7 | .